The rows below give T cell receptor beta chains drawn from one sample of a study of identifying expanded T cells in peripheral blood. Produced via immunoSEQ multiplex PCR; TCRdb's table is partial and in-frame only. The sample has 50,000 to 60,000 clones, 82% seen once; the top ten hold approximately 14%. Material for sequencing was blood. Receptors were obtained from a person aged 18 to 75 in good health. Both conserved end residues are part of each CDR3. Fields, in order: D gene, V gene, J gene, clone size, CDR3 DNA, CDR3 protein. The D gene is left open where the match is weak. Size is omitted from some rows. Given values are once, few, many or a class for expanded clones.

-,TRBV11-2,TRBJ2-7,few,TGTGCCAGCAGCCACAGGTCCTACGAGCAGTACTTC,CASSHRSYEQYF
TRBD2,TRBV19,TRBJ2-3,-,TGTGCCAGTAGTACAGGACTAGAAGATACGCAGTATTTT,CASSTGLEDTQYF
TRBD1,TRBV5-1,TRBJ1-4,-,TGCGCCAGCAGCTTGGAAGGGACAGAAGTAGGTGAAAAACTGTTTTTT,CASSLEGTEVGEKLFF
-,TRBV5-1,TRBJ1-6,-,TGCGCCAGCAGCCGGACAGAACAATCACCCCTCCACTTT,CASSRTEQSPLHF
TRBD1,TRBV6-1,TRBJ2-7,once,TGTGCCAGCAGACCGGGACAGGGTGCCCACGAGCAGTACTTC,CASRPGQGAHEQYF
-,TRBV18,TRBJ1-5,-,TGTGCCAGCTCACCAAAGCGGGGGCCCCGCCAGCCCCAGCATTTT,CASSPKRGPRQPQHF
-,TRBV7-5,TRBJ2-7,-,TGTGCCAGAAACGTTCAACCCACCAGGGGGATTTACGAGCAGTACTTC,CARNVQPTRGIYEQYF
TRBD1,TRBV27,TRBJ1-1,-,TGTGCCAGCAGGGCACTACAGGGGCGTCTGGCTGAAGCTTTCTTT,CASRALQGRLAEAFF
TRBD2,TRBV6-1,TRBJ2-7,-,TGTGCCAGCTCAGCGGGAGGCAACGTCGAGCAGTACTTC,CASSAGGNVEQYF
TRBD1,TRBV7-2,TRBJ2-2,-,TGTGCCAGCAGGCCTACAGGGGGGAACACCGGGGAGCTGTTTTTT,CASRPTGGNTGELFF
-,TRBV6-1,TRBJ2-7,-,TGTGCCAGCAAACCCGACACGTTTAACGAGCAGTACTTC,CASKPDTFNEQYF
-,TRBV9,TRBJ2-2,-,TGTGCCAGCAGCGTAGAGGACACCGGGGAGCTGTTTTTT,CASSVEDTGELFF
-,TRBV12-5,TRBJ1-2,few,TGTGCTAGTGGTTTGGAGGTCGGGGGTGGCTACACCTTC,CASGLEVGGGYTF
-,TRBV20-1,TRBJ1-1,few,TGCAGTGCTAGTGGGGACGGTGAAGCTTTCTTT,CSASGDGEAFF
TRBD1,TRBV7-3,TRBJ2-1,-,TGTGCCAGCAGCGCCTCGACAGGGAAGCCCTACAATGAGCAGTTCTTC,CASSASTGKPYNEQFF
TRBD2,TRBV6-5,TRBJ2-2,-,TGTGCCAGCAGATCAATAGCGGGCGCCACCGGGGAGCTGTTTTTT,CASRSIAGATGELFF
-,TRBV6-6,TRBJ2-5,-,TGTGCCAGCAGAGTACGGGGTCTTGAGACCCAGTACTTC,CASRVRGLETQYF
TRBD2,TRBV29-1,TRBJ2-1,once,TGCAGCGTTGAGGCCAGCGGGATTGTTAATGAGCAGTTCTTC,CSVEASGIVNEQFF
-,TRBV29-1,TRBJ1-4,-,TGCAGCGTAGGGACGGATAATGAAAAACTGTTTTTT,CSVGTDNEKLFF
-,TRBV7-3,TRBJ2-2,-,TGTGCCAGCAGCTTATCGGGACATCTGAACACCGGGGAGCTGTTTTTT,CASSLSGHLNTGELFF
TRBD2,TRBV7-8,TRBJ2-3,-,TGTGCCAGCGGACTAGCGGGAACAGATACGCAGTATTTT,CASGLAGTDTQYF
-,TRBV20-1,TRBJ2-5,once,TGCAGTGCTAGGGTTGCCGAGACCCAGTACTTC,CSARVAETQYF